This entry features one TCR beta chain sequence. Antigen unknown. Each subset's genomic DNA was split evenly across several immunoSEQ plates. Here immunoSEQ multiplex PCR was the method, and the copy in TCRdb shows in-frame clones only, minus some. The sample yields some 550,000 clones, 97% seen once. Trimming left V 5 bases short and J 4 bases short, with 14 bases between. Germline V gene data show CDR1 as GTSNPN and CDR2 as SVGIG (reference sequence). This CDR3 has 13 amino acids. Donors were healthy HIV-negative adults without recent acute infections or vaccinations. The sample is drawn from a study of shared clonotypes between healthy human individuals. Overall study results and limits: Incompleteness in sorted-subset sequencing, despite large depth, was shown by rarefaction. Sequencing depth was predicted to influence how clonotypes are shared among donors.

The sample consisted of naive CD4+ T cells sorted from blood. The subset was: CD45RA+ positively selected. The chain has TRBV30 and TRBJ1-2; D gene uncertain. The receptor's source is a young woman in good health. This chain's CDR3 is CAWAEQLPYGYTF. The CDR3 region has the DNA TGTGCCTGGGCCGAACAGTTACCCTATGGCTACACCTTC.